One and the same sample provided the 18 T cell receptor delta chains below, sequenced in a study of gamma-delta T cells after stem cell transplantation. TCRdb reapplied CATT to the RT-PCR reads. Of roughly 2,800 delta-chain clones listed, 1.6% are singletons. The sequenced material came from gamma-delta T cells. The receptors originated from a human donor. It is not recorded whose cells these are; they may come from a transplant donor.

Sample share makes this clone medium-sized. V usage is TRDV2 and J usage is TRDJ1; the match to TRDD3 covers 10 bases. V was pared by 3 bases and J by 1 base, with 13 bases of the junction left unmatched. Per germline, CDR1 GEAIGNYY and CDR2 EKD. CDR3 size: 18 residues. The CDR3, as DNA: TGTGCCTGTGACCGCATTCCTACGGGGGATACGCTCACCGATAAACTCATCTTT. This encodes CACDRIPTGDTLTDKLIF.

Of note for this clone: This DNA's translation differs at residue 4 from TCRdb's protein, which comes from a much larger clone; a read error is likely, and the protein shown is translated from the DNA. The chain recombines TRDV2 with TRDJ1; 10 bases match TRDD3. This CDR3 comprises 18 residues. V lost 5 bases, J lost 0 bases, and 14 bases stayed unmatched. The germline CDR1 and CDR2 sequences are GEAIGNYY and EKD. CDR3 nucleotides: TGTGCCTGTGGTCCCCTTCGCCTGGGGGATAAGTACACCGATAAACTCATCTTT. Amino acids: CACGPLRLGDKYTDKLIF.

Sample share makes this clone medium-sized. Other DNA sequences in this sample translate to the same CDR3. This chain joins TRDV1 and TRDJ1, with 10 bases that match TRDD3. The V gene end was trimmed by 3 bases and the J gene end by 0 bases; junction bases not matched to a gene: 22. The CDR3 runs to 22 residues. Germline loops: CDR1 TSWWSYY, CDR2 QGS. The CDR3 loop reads CALGEAQFLRAWWGIHTDKLIF. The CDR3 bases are TGTGCTCTTGGGGAGGCCCAGTTCCTACGCGCGTGGTGGGGGATACACACCGATAAACTCATCTTT.

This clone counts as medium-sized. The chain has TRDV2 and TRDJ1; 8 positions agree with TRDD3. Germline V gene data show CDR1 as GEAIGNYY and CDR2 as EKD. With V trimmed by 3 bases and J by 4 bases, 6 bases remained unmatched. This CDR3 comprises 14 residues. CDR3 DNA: TGTGCCTGTGACGGCTGGGGGAGAAACGATAAACTCATCTTT. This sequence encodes CACDGWGRNDKLIF.

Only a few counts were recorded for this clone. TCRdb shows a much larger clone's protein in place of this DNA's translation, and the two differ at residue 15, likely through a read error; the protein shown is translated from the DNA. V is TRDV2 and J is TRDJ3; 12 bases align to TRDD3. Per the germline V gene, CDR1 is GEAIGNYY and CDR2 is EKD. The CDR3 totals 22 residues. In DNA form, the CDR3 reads TGTGCCTGTGACACCGCTACTGGGGGATACTCTAAAAGCTCCCGGGACACCCGACAGATGTTTTTC. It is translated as CACDTATGGYSKSSRDTRQMFF.

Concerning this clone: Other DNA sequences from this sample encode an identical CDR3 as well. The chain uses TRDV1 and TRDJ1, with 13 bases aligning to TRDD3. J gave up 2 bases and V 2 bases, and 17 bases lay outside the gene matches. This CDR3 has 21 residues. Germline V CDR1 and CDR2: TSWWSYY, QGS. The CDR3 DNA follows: TGTGCTCTTGGGGAAGACGATTGGGACCGACTGGGGGATACGCGGACCGATAAACTCATCTTT. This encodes CALGEDDWDRLGDTRTDKLIF.

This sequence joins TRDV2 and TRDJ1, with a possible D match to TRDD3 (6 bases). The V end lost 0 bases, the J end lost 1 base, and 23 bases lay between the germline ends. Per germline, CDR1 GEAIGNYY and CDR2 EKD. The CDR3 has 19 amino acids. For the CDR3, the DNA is TGTGCCTGTGACACCGTCCGCAAGGCTGGGGAACCTTGCACCGATAAACTCATCTTT. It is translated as CACDTVRKAGEPCTDKLIF.

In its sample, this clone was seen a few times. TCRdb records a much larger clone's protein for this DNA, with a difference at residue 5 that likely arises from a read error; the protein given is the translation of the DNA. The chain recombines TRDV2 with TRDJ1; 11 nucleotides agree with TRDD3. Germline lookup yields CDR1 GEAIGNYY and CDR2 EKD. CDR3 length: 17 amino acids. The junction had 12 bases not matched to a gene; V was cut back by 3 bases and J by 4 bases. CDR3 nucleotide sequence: TGTGCCTGTGACGCACTACTGGGGGATAGACGGGGCGATAAACTCATCTTT. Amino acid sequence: CACDALLGDRRGDKLIF.

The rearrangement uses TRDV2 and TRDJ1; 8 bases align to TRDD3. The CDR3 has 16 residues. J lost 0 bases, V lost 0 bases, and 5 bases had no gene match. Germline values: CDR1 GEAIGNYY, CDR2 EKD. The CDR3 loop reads CACDTVGLGDTDKLIF. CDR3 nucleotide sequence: TGTGCCTGTGACACCGTCGGACTGGGGGACACCGATAAACTCATCTTT.

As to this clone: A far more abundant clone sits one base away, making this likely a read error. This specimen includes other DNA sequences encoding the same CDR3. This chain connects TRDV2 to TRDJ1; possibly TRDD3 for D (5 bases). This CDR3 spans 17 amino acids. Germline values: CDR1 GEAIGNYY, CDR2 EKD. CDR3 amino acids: CACDNLLGEGGADKLIF. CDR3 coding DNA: TGTGCCTGTGACAATCTACTCGGCGAGGGGGGGGCCGACAAACTCATCTTT.

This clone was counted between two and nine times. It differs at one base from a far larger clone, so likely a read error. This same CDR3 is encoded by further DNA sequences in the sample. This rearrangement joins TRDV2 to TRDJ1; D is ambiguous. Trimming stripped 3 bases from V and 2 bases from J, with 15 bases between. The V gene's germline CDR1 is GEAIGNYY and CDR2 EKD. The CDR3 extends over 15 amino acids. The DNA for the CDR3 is TGTGCCTGTGACGAGGTGGGCGATCGGACCGATAAACTCATCTTT. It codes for CACDEVGDRTDKLIF.

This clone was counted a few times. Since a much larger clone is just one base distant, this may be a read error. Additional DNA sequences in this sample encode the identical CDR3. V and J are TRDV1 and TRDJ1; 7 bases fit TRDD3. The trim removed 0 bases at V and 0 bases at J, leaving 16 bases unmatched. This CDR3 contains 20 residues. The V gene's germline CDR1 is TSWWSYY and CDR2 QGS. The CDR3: CALGELSARPWGPYTDKLIF. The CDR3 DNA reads TGTGCTCTTGGGGAACTCTCTGCTCGCCCCTGGGGGCCCTACACCGATAAACTCATCTTT.

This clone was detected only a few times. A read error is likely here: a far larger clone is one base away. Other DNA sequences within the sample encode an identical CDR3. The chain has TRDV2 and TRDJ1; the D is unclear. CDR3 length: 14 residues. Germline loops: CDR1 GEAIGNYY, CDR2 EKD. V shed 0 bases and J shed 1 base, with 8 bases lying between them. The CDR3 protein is CACDTVGFTDKLIF. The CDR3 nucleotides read TGTGCCTGTGACACCGTTGGATTCACCGATAAACTCATCTTT.

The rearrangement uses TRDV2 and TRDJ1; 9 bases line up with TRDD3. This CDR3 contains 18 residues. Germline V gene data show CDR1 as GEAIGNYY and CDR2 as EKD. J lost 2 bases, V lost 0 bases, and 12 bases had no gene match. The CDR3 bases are TGTGCCTGTGACACCGTCAGGCTGGGGGATGTCTATACCGATAAACTCATCTTT. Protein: CACDTVRLGDVYTDKLIF.

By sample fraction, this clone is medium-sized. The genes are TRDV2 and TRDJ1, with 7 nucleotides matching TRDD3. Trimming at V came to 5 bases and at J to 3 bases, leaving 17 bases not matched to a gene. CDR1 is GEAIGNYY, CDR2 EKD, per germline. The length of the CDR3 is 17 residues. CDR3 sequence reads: CACVPLRVRGDPDKLIF. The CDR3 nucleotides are TGTGCCTGTGTCCCCCTCCGTGTTCGGGGGGATCCCGATAAACTCATCTTT.

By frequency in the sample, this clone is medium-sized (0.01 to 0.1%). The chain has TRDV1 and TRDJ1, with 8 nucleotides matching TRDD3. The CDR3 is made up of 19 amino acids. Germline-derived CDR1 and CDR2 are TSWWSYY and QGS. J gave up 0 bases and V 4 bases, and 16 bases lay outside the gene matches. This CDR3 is CALGVTGTDWGLNTDKLIF. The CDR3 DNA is TGTGCTCTTGGGGTCACGGGCACAGACTGGGGGCTAAACACCGATAAACTCATCTTT.

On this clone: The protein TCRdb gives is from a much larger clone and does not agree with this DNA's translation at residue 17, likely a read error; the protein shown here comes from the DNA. The CDR3 here is CACDPLDLPGGYHTDKFIF. The CDR3 bases are TGTGCCTGTGACCCACTTGACCTACCCGGGGGATACCACACCGATAAATTCATCTTT. This sequence joins TRDV2 and TRDJ1, with TRDD3 identical over 9 bases. CDR3 size: 19 residues. CDR1 and CDR2 (germline): GEAIGNYY, EKD.

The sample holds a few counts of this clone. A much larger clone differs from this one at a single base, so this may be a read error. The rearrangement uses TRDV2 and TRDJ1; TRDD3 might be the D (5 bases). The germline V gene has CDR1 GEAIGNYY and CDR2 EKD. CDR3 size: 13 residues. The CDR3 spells CARDGLGENKLIF. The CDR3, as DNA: TGTGCCCGTGACGGTCTTGGGGAAAATAAACTCATCTTT.